This T cell receptor beta chain comes out of a study of T cell changes during pregnancy in multiple sclerosis (dated by TCRdb to the late 2010s). Background on the whole study: The study examined how the T cell repertoire changed over the course of pregnancy in women with multiple sclerosis.

Library generation was performed with the immunoSEQ multiplex PCR assay. TCRdb limited this immuneACCESS table to in-frame rearrangements with V and J called. A share of clones is missing; checked studies link under half to unresolved V genes, and the rest is unexplained. This sample lists 55,000 to 80,000 clones; approximately 93% were detected once. The ten largest make up 3.2% of the sample. CDR1 and CDR2, per the germline V gene (reference sequence), are LNHDA and SQIVND. The CDR3 sequence holds 13 residues, the cysteine and phenylalanine included. Solely the CDR3 DNA is kept, with 39 bases framed from the first base. V and J are trimmed by 4 bases and 1 base, and the gene matches miss 1 base of the junction. This clone was seen just once. The antigen it recognizes is unknown. Base qualities are missing; no much larger clone stands one base away.

The TCR was taken from a female donor with multiple sclerosis, enrolled in a pregnancy study. The V and J segments used are TRBV19 and TRBJ2-7; a stretch of 7 junction bases matches TRBD1. The source was CD8+ T cells from peripheral blood mononuclear cells, collected in the second trimester of pregnancy. The CDR3 protein sequence reads: CASSTGGSYEQYF. The bases are TGTGCCAGTAGTACAGGGGGATCCTACGAGCAGTACTTC.